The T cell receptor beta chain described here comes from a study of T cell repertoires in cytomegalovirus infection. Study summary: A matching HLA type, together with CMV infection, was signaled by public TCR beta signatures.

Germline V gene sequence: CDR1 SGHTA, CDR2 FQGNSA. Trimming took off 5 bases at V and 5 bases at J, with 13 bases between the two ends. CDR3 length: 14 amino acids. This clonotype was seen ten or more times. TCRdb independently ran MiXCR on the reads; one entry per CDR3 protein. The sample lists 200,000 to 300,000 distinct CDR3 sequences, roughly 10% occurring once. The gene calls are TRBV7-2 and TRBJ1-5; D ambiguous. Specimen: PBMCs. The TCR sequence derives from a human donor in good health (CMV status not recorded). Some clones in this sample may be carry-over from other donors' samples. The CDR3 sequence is CASSLTWGDQPQHF. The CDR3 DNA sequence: TGTGCCAGCAGCCTGACCTGGGGAGATCAGCCCCAGCATTTT. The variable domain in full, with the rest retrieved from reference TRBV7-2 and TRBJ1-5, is GAGVSQSPSNKVTEKGKDVELRCDPISGHTALYWYRQSLGQGLEFLIYFQGNSAPDKSGLPSDRFSAERTGGSVSTLTIQRTQQEDSAVYLCASSLTWGDQPQHFGDGTRLSIL.